These T cell receptor beta chains were read from a single sample in a study of Ad26.COV2.S vaccination and SARS-CoV-2 variants. Data came from immunoSEQ multiplex PCR; TCRdb stores just in-frame clones and leaves some out. The sample lists about half a million clones; roughly nine tenths were seen once. Here the sequenced sample was peripheral blood, taken in a trial of Ad26.COV2.S vaccine versus placebo. All receptors come from a person between 18 and 65 years old who received the Ad26.COV2.S COVID-19 vaccine or a placebo. Each CDR3 is given with its conserved first and last residue. D genes are given only for firm matches.

>-|TRBV4-3|TRBJ1-1
CASSQDRAGDVNTEAFF
>-|TRBV2|TRBJ2-7
CASSEVRGSSYEQYF
>TRBD1|TRBV6-5|TRBJ2-5
CASSGTAKETQYF
>-|TRBV2|TRBJ1-4
CASSVNVPTNEKLFF
>-|TRBV11-2|TRBJ1-6
CASSLVGGWDSPLHF
>-|TRBV28|TRBJ1-5
CASSPSGIRQPQHF
>-|TRBV23-1|TRBJ2-5
CASSQPAIPIETQYF
>-|TRBV7-2|TRBJ2-7
CASSLEGQVYSYEQYF
>-|TRBV28|TRBJ1-1
CASSLRLTNTEAFF
>-|TRBV3-1/TRBV3-2|TRBJ2-6
CASSQVMGSSSGANVLTF
>-|TRBV24-1|TRBJ2-1
CATSAVGGHSYNEQFF
>TRBD1|TRBV4-2|TRBJ2-5
CASSQEGFNRGETQYF
>-|TRBV7-9|TRBJ2-1
CASSLHNEQFF
>TRBD2|TRBV7-2|TRBJ2-1
CASSSLASSYNEQFF
>TRBD2|TRBV7-3|TRBJ2-1
CASSTSAGGGYNEQFF
>TRBD1|TRBV11-2|TRBJ2-3
CASSWAGTGGSQDTQYF
>-|TRBV18|TRBJ2-5
CASSPGFQETQYF
>TRBD1|TRBV15|TRBJ2-7
CATSTAVLGTGNKGVYEQYF
>TRBD1|TRBV30|TRBJ1-1
CAWIALGGPRAFF
>-|TRBV27|TRBJ1-1
CASSLSAGRNTEAFF
>-|TRBV7-3|TRBJ2-1
CASSLILGHEADNEQFF
>-|TRBV6-2/TRBV6-3|TRBJ1-2
CASSRRGTANYGYTF
>TRBD1|TRBV7-3|TRBJ1-6
CASSRTGNNSPLHF
>-|TRBV9|TRBJ2-7
CASSVREQYF
>-|TRBV7-2|TRBJ1-4
CASSLNGGNEKLFF
>-|TRBV27|TRBJ2-5
CASRKTDTTKETQYF
>-|TRBV18|TRBJ1-1
CASSRDPSTEAFF
>-|TRBV5-4|TRBJ1-4
CASSLAGATNEKLFF
>TRBD1|TRBV2|TRBJ2-6
CASSENDRAPGANVLTF
>-|TRBV11-2|TRBJ1-1
CASSLVAGYGTEAFF
>-|TRBV6-5|TRBJ2-7
CASRIQFGGYEQYF
>-|TRBV5-6|TRBJ2-5
CASSLTSWDETQYF
>-|TRBV27|TRBJ1-5
CASSPDWKSNQPQHF
>TRBD1|TRBV6-5|TRBJ1-1
CASNYRGVGDTEAFF
>-|TRBV14|TRBJ1-2
CASSQDETRYGYTF
>-|TRBV27|TRBJ1-4
CASSSAARNEKLFF
>TRBD1|TRBV7-9|TRBJ1-4
CASSPGQANEKLFF
>-|TRBV2|TRBJ2-4
CASSVGVAKNIQYF
>-|TRBV3-1/TRBV3-2|TRBJ1-2
CASSQERRYGYTF
>TRBD1|TRBV28|TRBJ1-2
CASSLPGQGLRGYTF
>-|TRBV15|TRBJ1-3
CATSRDLEGNTIYF
>-|TRBV2|TRBJ1-6
CASSERGLGSPLHF
>-|TRBV14|TRBJ2-1
CASSQDLGTFDNEQFF
>-|TRBV4-3|TRBJ1-4
CASSQDRVGGIWTNEKLFF
>TRBD1|TRBV19|TRBJ2-2
CASRKDRGTGELFF
>-|TRBV6-6|TRBJ2-7
CASFRTDGVYEQYF
>-|TRBV18|TRBJ1-6
CASSPDSNYNSPLHF
>-|TRBV28|TRBJ1-6
CASSLLGSSYNSPLHF
>-|TRBV27|TRBJ2-3
CASSLRGGTDTQYF
>-|TRBV11-2|TRBJ1-2
CASSLGLLTYGYTF
>TRBD1|TRBV7-6|TRBJ1-5
CASSSGQGATNQPQHF
>-|TRBV7-8|TRBJ2-5
CASSLVGREETQYF
>TRBD2|TRBV28|TRBJ2-7
CASNFIGQREWHF
>TRBD1|TRBV5-1|TRBJ2-5
CASSFGYRGQETQYF
>-|TRBV7-2|TRBJ1-1
CASSLVGGRMNTEAFF